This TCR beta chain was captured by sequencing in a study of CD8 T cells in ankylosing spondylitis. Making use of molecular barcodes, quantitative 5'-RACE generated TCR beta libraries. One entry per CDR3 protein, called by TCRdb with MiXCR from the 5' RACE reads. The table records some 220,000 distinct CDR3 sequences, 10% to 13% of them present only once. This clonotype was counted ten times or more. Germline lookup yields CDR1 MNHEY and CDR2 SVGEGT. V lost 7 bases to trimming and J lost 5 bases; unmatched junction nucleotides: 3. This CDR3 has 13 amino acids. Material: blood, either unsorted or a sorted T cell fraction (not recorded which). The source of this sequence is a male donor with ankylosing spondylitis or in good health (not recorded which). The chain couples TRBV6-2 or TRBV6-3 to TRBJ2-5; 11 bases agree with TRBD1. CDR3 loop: CASTGTGGETQYF. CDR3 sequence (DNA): TGTGCCAGCACCGGGACAGGGGGGGAGACCCAGTACTTC.